This TCR beta chain is from a study of T cell changes during pregnancy in multiple sclerosis. This CDR3 comprises 16 residues. V lost 1 base to trimming and J lost 5 bases, with 14 bases between them. Per germline, CDR1 SGHVS and CDR2 FNYEAQ. Profiling relied on immunoSEQ multiplex PCR, and the TCRdb table lists in-frame clones only, not all of them. Of 70,000 to 95,000 clones listed, 85% to 95% are singletons. The V and J genes are TRBV7-6 and TRBJ2-2, with D possibly matching TRBD2 (6 bases). Sequencing used peripheral blood, obtained in the third trimester of pregnancy. This sequence was found in a female donor with multiple sclerosis, enrolled in a pregnancy study. The CDR3 region has the DNA TGTGCCAGCAGCTTAGTAGCTGGACTAACAACCGGGGAGCTGTTTTTT. It is translated as CASSLVAGLTTGELFF.